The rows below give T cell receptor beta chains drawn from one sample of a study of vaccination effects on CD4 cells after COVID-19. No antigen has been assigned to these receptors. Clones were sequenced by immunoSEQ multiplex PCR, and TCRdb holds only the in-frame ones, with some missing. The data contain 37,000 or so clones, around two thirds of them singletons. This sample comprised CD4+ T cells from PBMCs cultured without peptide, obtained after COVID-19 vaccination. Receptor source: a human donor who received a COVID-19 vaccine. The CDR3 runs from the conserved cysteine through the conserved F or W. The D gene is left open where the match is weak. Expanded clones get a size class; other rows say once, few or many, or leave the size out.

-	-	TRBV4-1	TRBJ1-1	CASSQVPRKNTEAFF	TGCGCCAGCAGCCAAGTTCCCAGGAAGAACACTGAAGCTTTCTTT
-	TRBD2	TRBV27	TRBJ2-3	CASSLSRGGTDTQYF	TGTGCCAGCAGTTTATCGCGGGGGGGCACAGATACGCAGTATTTT
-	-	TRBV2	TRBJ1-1	CASSPTQNTEAFF	TGTGCCAGCAGTCCGACCCAAAACACTGAAGCTTTCTTT
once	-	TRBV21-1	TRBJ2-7	CASSKDPQGDLETYEQYF	TGTGCCAGCAGCAAAGACCCACAGGGGGACCTAGAAACCTACGAGCAGTACTTC
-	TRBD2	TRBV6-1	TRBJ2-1	CASSEMRGGYNEQFF	TGTGCCAGCAGTGAAATGCGCGGGGGCTACAATGAGCAGTTCTTC
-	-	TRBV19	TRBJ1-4	CASRYQGYNEKLFF	TGTGCCAGTCGTTATCAGGGTTATAATGAAAAACTGTTTTTT
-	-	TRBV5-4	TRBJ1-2	CASSPGYGYTF	TGTGCCAGCAGCCCCGGCTATGGCTACACCTTC
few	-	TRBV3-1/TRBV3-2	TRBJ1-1	CASSQVGRGAFF	TGTGCCAGCAGCCAAGTCGGCAGGGGAGCTTTCTTT
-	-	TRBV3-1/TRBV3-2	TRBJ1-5	CASSPDSNQPQHF	TGTGCCAGCAGCCCAGATAGCAATCAGCCCCAGCATTTT
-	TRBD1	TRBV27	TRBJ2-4	CASSLYIPLPGDRGEIYAKNIQYF	TGTGCCAGCAGTTTATATATCCCACTCCCGGGGGACAGGGGGGAGATCTACGCCAAAAACATTCAGTACTTC
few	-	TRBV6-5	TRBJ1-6	CASSFGRTENSPLHF	TGTGCCAGCAGCTTTGGACGGACAGAAAATTCACCCCTCCACTTT
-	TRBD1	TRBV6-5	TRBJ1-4	CASSYSQGAREKLFF	TGTGCCAGCAGTTACTCACAGGGGGCGAGGGAAAAACTGTTTTTT
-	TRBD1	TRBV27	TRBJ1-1	CASSPGQGRAFF	TGTGCCAGCAGCCCGGGACAGGGCCGAGCTTTCTTT
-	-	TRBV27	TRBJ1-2	CASSFKGHYGYTF	TGTGCCAGCAGTTTCAAGGGACACTATGGCTACACCTTC
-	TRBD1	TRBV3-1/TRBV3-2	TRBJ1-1	CASSQPQGAEAFF	TGTGCCAGCAGCCAACCACAGGGGGCTGAAGCTTTCTTT
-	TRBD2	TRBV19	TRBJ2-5	CASSIASGSWETQYF	TGTGCCAGTAGTATTGCTAGCGGGAGTTGGGAGACCCAGTACTTC
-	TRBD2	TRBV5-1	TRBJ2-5	CASSLWGAGTSGGETQYF	TGCGCCAGCAGCTTGTGGGGGGCCGGGACTAGCGGGGGAGAGACCCAGTACTTC
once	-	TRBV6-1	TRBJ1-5	CASSESYSTNQPQHF	TGTGCCAGCAGTGAGAGTTATAGTACCAATCAGCCCCAGCATTTT
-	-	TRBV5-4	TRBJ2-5	CASSLDALGTQYF	TGTGCCAGCAGCTTAGACGCCCTAGGGACCCAGTACTTC
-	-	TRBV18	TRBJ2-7	CASSPSLTYEQYF	TGTGCCAGCTCACCCTCACTAACCTACGAGCAGTACTTC
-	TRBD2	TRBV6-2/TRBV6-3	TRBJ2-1	CASSKTSGGAFEQFF	TGTGCCAGCAGTAAGACTAGCGGGGGGGCCTTTGAGCAGTTCTTC
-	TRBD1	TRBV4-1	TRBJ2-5	CASSKGQRKETQYF	TGCGCCAGCAGCAAGGGACAGCGCAAAGAGACCCAGTACTTC
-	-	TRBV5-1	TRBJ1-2	CASSLGSNYGYTF	TGCGCCAGCAGCTTGGGGTCTAACTATGGCTACACCTTC
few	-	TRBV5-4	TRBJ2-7	CASSPYGSHEQYF	TGTGCCAGCAGCCCCTACGGATCTCACGAGCAGTACTTC
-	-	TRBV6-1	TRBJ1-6	CASSEGWGRNNSPLHF	TGTGCCAGCAGTGAAGGGTGGGGCAGGAATAATTCACCCCTCCACTTT